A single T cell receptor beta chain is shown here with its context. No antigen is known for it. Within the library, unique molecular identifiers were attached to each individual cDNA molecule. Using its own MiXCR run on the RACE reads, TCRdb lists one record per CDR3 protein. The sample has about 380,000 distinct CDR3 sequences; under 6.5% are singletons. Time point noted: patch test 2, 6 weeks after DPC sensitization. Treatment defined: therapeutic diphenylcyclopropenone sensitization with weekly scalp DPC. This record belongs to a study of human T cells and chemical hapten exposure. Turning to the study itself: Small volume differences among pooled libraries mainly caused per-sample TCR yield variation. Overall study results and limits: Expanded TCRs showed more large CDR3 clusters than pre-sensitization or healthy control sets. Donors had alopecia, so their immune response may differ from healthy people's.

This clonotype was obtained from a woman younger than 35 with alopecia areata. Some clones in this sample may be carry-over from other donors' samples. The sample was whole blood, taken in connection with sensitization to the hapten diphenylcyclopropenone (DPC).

The CDR3 region is CSARGLAGYNNEQFF. The CDR3 nucleotides read TGCAGTGCTAGAGGACTAGCGGGATATAACAATGAGCAGTTCTTC. J is TRBJ2-1 and V is TRBV20-1, with 11 nucleotides matching TRBD2. After removal of 1 base from V and 5 bases from J, the junction contained 4 bases not matched to a gene. CDR1 and CDR2 from the germline V gene are DFQATT and SNEGSKA (reference sequence). CDR3 length: 15 amino acids.